This T cell receptor beta chain was captured by sequencing in a study of blood T cell repertoires in COVID-19. Study in general: There were acute and convalescent COVID-19 samples, and they came from the United States, Italy and Spain. T cells, B-cell-depleted T cells, or PBMCs provided the cDNA or gDNA that served as material.

TCRdb's copy holds only in-frame clones and misses some; the assay was immunoSEQ multiplex PCR. This table holds tens of thousands of clones, around nine tenths found once. Germline CDR1 SGHAT, CDR2 FQNNGV. There are 14 residues in the CDR3. V gave up 4 bases and J gave up 2 bases, with 12 bases separating them. The rearrangement joins TRBV11-2 to TRBJ2-7; D perhaps matches TRBD2 (5 bases). The sequence came from an elderly woman with acute or convalescent COVID-19. The specimen was peripheral blood. For the CDR3, the DNA is TGTGCCAGCAGCTCCACTAGTGGCCCCTACGAGCAGTACGTC. This codes for CASSSTSGPYEQYV.